This T cell receptor beta chain is drawn from a study of blood T cell repertoires in COVID-19. Turning to the study itself: From T cells, B-cell-depleted T cells, or PBMCs came the material, which was cDNA or gDNA.

Libraries were prepared by immunoSEQ multiplex PCR; TCRdb keeps only in-frame clonotypes and omits some of them. This table holds about 150,000 clones, 65% to 80% found once. Germline CDR1 is MDHEN and CDR2 is SYDVKM. The CDR3 is made up of 14 amino acids. The germline V and J ends were trimmed by 4 bases and 3 bases, with 12 bases remaining between them. This TCR came from a woman in her seventies in a cohort exposed to, infected with or recovered from COVID-19 (not recorded which). Sequencing was carried out using PBMCs or T cells enriched from blood (not recorded which). The J gene is TRBJ1-1, the V gene TRBV28; tentative D call: TRBD1 (6 bases). DNA for the CDR3: TGTGCCAGCAGTTCACAGGGAATGGACACTGAAGCTTTCTTT. Protein: CASSSQGMDTEAFF.